The 11 T cell receptor beta chains listed next were all sequenced from one sample in a study of cytomegalovirus exposure and HLA in healthy donors. The PCR made use of 60 Vbeta and 13 Jbeta primers. The data were produced by immunoSEQ multiplex PCR, yet TCRdb's version contains in-frame clones alone and is incomplete. The sample carries some 99,000 clones, approximately 73% recorded once. The sample was PBMCs. These TCRs come from a man aged 40-49 years in good health and CMV-seronegative.

The table lists this clone with a count of one. The chain has TRBV7-3 and TRBJ1-1, with D possibly matching TRBD1 (6 bases). V gave up 6 bases and J gave up 1 base, with 12 bases separating them. The CDR3 sequence is 14 residues long. Germline V lookup: CDR1 SGHTA, CDR2 FQGTGA. CDR3 coding DNA: TGTGCCAGCAGTCCAGGGGTGCCGAACACTGAAGCTTTCTTT. Residues: CASSPGVPNTEAFF.

The rearrangement joins TRBV6-1 to TRBJ2-5, with TRBD2 identical over 8 bases. J lost 5 bases, V lost 2 bases, and 16 bases had no gene match. CDR3 length: 18 amino acids. Germline CDR1 reads MNHNS; CDR2 reads SASEGT. CDR3 nucleotide sequence: TGTGCCAGCAGTGAACAACCCCGTGGGACTAGTCTTTTGGAGACCCAGTACTTC. Its protein product is CASSEQPRGTSLLETQYF.

This clone was recorded only once. The chain uses TRBV10-1 and TRBJ1-4, with a possible D match to TRBD1 (5 bases). This CDR3 has 13 residues. V shed 2 bases and J shed 7 bases, with 8 bases lying between them. The germline CDR1 and CDR2 sequences are WNHNN and SYGVQD (reference sequence). The CDR3 DNA follows: TGCGCCAGCAGTGAGGATGACAGTGAAAAACTGTTTTTT. Encoded protein: CASSEDDSEKLFF.

A few counts support this clone. CDR3 protein: CASSPYGTGGETQYF. DNA for the CDR3: TGTGCCAGCAGCCCGTACGGGACCGGGGGGGAGACCCAGTACTTC. The J gene is TRBJ2-5, the V gene TRBV9, with 7 bases matching TRBD2. The CDR3 is made up of 15 amino acids. CDR1 is SGDLS and CDR2 is YYNGEE in the germline V gene. The J segment lost 5 bases and the V segment lost 4 bases, leaving 11 bases of the junction unmatched.

The chain couples TRBV9 to TRBJ2-5; 9 nucleotides match TRBD2. This CDR3 comprises 13 residues. Per the germline V gene, CDR1 is SGDLS and CDR2 is YYNGEE. Unmatched junction bases numbered 2, after V lost 3 bases and J lost 5 bases. CDR3 protein: CASSAGTSETQYF. The CDR3 DNA is TGTGCCAGCAGCGCTGGGACTAGCGAGACCCAGTACTTC.

This chain links TRBV29-1 with TRBJ2-5; 11 bases are shared with TRBD2. The germline gives CDR1 SQVTM, CDR2 ANQGSEA. The J segment lost 5 bases and the V segment lost 5 bases, leaving 4 bases of the junction unmatched. This CDR3 spans 13 amino acids. CDR3 sequence: CSVHVAGGETQYF. CDR3 nucleotides: TGCAGCGTTCACGTAGCGGGGGGGGAGACCCAGTACTTC.

The J gene is TRBJ1-2, the V gene TRBV5-6; D is unclear. The CDR3 sequence is 12 residues long. V was cut by 0 bases and J by 8 bases, with 8 bases left in between. Germline CDR1 and CDR2: SGHDT and YYEEEE. CDR3: CASSLVAGGYTF. DNA for the CDR3: TGTGCCAGCAGCTTGGTGGCTGGCGGCTACACCTTC.

The V gene is TRBV9, the J gene TRBJ1-2; D not resolved. The CDR3 is made up of 14 amino acids. CDR1 and CDR2 from the germline V gene are SGDLS and YYNGEE. Trimming removed 3 bases at V and 3 bases at J, with 12 bases between. CDR3 DNA: TGTGCCAGCAGCGCCATACGGGTTGACTATGGCTACACCTTC. Amino acids: CASSAIRVDYGYTF. The variable domain in full, completed from reference TRBV9 and TRBJ1-2, reads DSGVTQTPKHLITATGQRVTLRCSPRSGDLSVYWYQQSLDQGLQFLIQYYNGEERAKGNILERFSAQQFPDLHSELNLSSLELGDSALYFCASSAIRVDYGYTFGSGTRLTVV.

This chain connects TRBV7-8 to TRBJ1-1; 12 nucleotides line up with TRBD1. Per germline, CDR1 SGHVS and CDR2 FQNEAQ. The CDR3 extends over 16 amino acids. J was trimmed by 1 base and V by 5 bases; bases with no gene match: 5. CDR3 protein: CASSDGTGGWNTEAFF. CDR3 nucleotide sequence: TGTGCCAGCAGCGACGGGACAGGGGGCTGGAACACTGAAGCTTTCTTT.

This clone appeared a few times. J is TRBJ1-2 and V is TRBV6-5; D unresolved. Per the germline V gene, CDR1 is MNHEY and CDR2 is SVGAGI. The CDR3 runs 15 residues. The V end was cut by 0 bases, the J end by 0 bases, with 8 bases between. CDR3 amino acids: CASSYSAGSNYGYTF. The CDR3 nucleotides read TGTGCCAGCAGTTACTCGGCCGGGTCTAACTATGGCTACACCTTC.

The chain has TRBV18 and TRBJ1-1; weak D call: TRBD1 (6 bases). Trimming shortened V by 0 bases and J by 2 bases, and 10 bases separated the two germline ends. This CDR3 has 15 amino acids. Germline values: CDR1 KGHSH, CDR2 LQKENI. The CDR3 region is CASSPPWTVNTEAFF. The CDR3 nucleotides read TGTGCCAGCTCACCACCGTGGACAGTTAACACTGAAGCTTTCTTT.